This T cell receptor beta chain was profiled in a study of tumor and adjacent non-tumor tissue in lung cancer. About the research overall: Patients comprised 12 adenocarcinoma, 2 squamous cell carcinoma and 1 small cell lung cancer. Findings and limits, study-wide: Tumor repertoires had a smaller top 100 clone share than normal lung.

TCRbeta libraries were built with three rounds of nested PCR, modified from ARM-PCR. TCRdb re-analysed the multiplex PCR reads in MiXCR, keeping a single row per CDR3 protein. The sample holds 75,000 to 90,000 distinct CDR3 sequences; 76% are singletons and the top ten take roughly a fifth. Remarks on this clonotype: The antigen remains undetermined. The junction does not match germline at one end; this may be a read error.

The CDR3 is 13 residues long. RNA was extracted from bulk tissue without any cell sorting. Distant lung tissue was collected more than 3 cm away from the tumor edge. The clonotype comes from a woman aged 45-65 years with non-small cell lung cancer. V and J are TRBV12-3 or TRBV12-4 and TRBJ2-5, with TRBD2 matching 8 bases. Sequenced sample: distant non-tumor lung tissue. The CDR3 loop reads CANSMSGGGTQYF. Written as DNA, the CDR3 is TGTGCCAACAGTATGAGCGGGGGAGGGACCCAGTACTTC.